The subject of this entry is one TCR beta chain. Its target is unknown. The time point denotes: baseline, week 1 (first vaccination visit). Treatment of the sample: pre-vaccination baseline after standard-of-care therapy. In every donor, the tumor was a new WHO grade 3 or 4 IDH1-mutant, ATRX-lost astrocytoma. The record originates from a study of a mutant IDH1 vaccine in newly diagnosed glioma. About the study: Previous care, which was radiotherapy, temozolomide, or both, most often involved both.

Produced via immunoSEQ multiplex PCR; TCRdb's table is partial and in-frame only. This table has 85,000 to 100,000 clones, roughly four fifths appearing once. General study results and limits: Vaccine-induced responses were seen in 93.3% of patients, spanning several MHC alleles.

With V trimmed by 6 bases and J by 1 base, 6 bases remained unmatched. The germline V gene encodes CDR1 SNHLY and CDR2 FYNNEI. CDR3 size: 16 residues. The sample consisted of PBMCs, taken from a glioma patient treated with radiotherapy, temozolomide or both. The chain combines TRBV2 with TRBJ2-2; 9 nucleotides match TRBD2. The sequence came from a woman aged 50 to 65 with glioma. The CDR3 here is CASSPRSGGNTGELFF. The CDR3, as DNA: TGTGCCAGCAGCCCTCGTAGCGGGGGGAACACCGGGGAGCTGTTTTTT.